The 21 T cell receptor beta chains below come from one sample, sequenced in a study of T cell repertoires in cytomegalovirus infection. TCRdb re-analysed the reads in MiXCR, keeping a single row per CDR3 protein. The sample gives approximately 730,000 distinct CDR3 sequences, almost 30% of which show up once; around 14% is in the top ten. Which antigens these TCRs recognize remains unknown. Specimen: cultured CD8+ T cells from PBMCs, collected from culture after CMV antigen stimulation. Every receptor here comes from a human donor in good health (CMV status not recorded). Some clones in this sample may be carry-over from other donors' samples.

The V call is TRBV12-3 or TRBV12-4, the J call TRBJ1-2; D may be TRBD1 (6 bases). The V and J ends lost 6 bases and 0 bases respectively, with 14 bases between them. This CDR3 is built from 15 residues. CDR3 nucleotides: TGTGCCAGCAGACACCAGGGGTACACTAACTATGGCTACACCTTC. It codes for CASRHQGYTNYGYTF.

This clonotype was counted a few times. The chain combines TRBV10-3 with TRBJ2-7; D unclear. Trimming cost V 3 bases and J 2 bases, with 5 bases left between them. Germline V CDR1 and CDR2: ENHRY, SYGVKD. The CDR3 consists of 12 residues. CDR3 loop: CAISEGPYEQYV. The CDR3 coding sequence is TGTGCCATCAGTGAAGGGCCCTACGAGCAGTACGTC.

This sequence joins TRBV6-4 and TRBJ2-3; 14 bases align to TRBD2. In germline, CDR1 is MRHNA, CDR2 SNTAGT. The CDR3 has 18 residues. V trimming: 5 bases; J trimming: 0 bases; junction bases outside the gene matches: 7. The CDR3 spells CASSFTGLAGGSTDTQYF. The CDR3 DNA follows: TGTGCCAGCAGTTTTACAGGACTAGCGGGGGGTAGCACAGATACGCAGTATTTT.

V is TRBV5-5 and J is TRBJ2-7, with 9 positions matching TRBD1. The V and J ends lost 4 bases and 5 bases, in that order; junction bases with no gene match: 10. The germline V gene has CDR1 SGHKS and CDR2 YYEKEE (reference sequence). The length of the CDR3 is 15 residues. CDR3 bases: TGTGCCAGCAGCAGACCGGGACAGGGTTCCAACGAGCAGTACGTC. It translates to CASSRPGQGSNEQYV.

The V gene is TRBV11-3, the J gene TRBJ1-5, with a weak D call TRBD1 (6 bases). Per germline, CDR1 SGHNT and CDR2 YENEEA. This CDR3 contains 16 residues. Trimming took off 5 bases at V and 0 bases at J, with 14 bases between the two ends. The CDR3 DNA is TGTGCCAGCAGCGGGGGACAAAAGCATAGCAATCAGCCCCAGCATTTT. Its protein is CASSGGQKHSNQPQHF.

This chain connects TRBV7-9 to TRBJ2-1, with 11 positions matching TRBD1. The CDR3 is 16 amino acids. V lost 5 bases and J lost 8; bases outside the gene matches: 11. Germline V lookup: CDR1 SEHNR, CDR2 FQNEAQ (reference sequence). Written as DNA, the CDR3 is TGTGCCAGCAGCCACCGGACAGGGGGCTTCTTGGATGAGCAGTTCTTC. It translates to CASSHRTGGFLDEQFF.

This clonotype was detected only a few times. The V gene is TRBV28, the J gene TRBJ2-1; D remains ambiguous. The CDR3 totals 16 residues. V lost 7 bases and J 8 bases, leaving 24 bases between the germline ends. CDR1 and CDR2 (germline): MDHEN, SYDVKM. CDR3 in amino acids: CASTLGLPLITHEQFF. The CDR3 DNA is TGTGCCAGCACCCTCGGGCTCCCGCTTATCACCCATGAGCAGTTCTTC.

The sample holds many counts of this clonotype. This sequence joins TRBV7-2 and TRBJ2-5; possibly TRBD2 for D (6 bases). V lost 4 bases, J lost 1 base, and 28 bases lay in between. The CDR3 has 20 amino acids. Germline V CDR1 and CDR2: SGHTA, FQGNSA. DNA for the CDR3: TGTGCCAGCAGCTCTGGGGAGGTGAAGGTTGTAGCGAGGACCCAAGAGACCCAGTACTTC. Translation: CASSSGEVKVVARTQETQYF.

This clonotype was seen only a few times. This chain uses TRBV6-6 with TRBJ2-1, with D perhaps matching TRBD1 (5 bases). CDR1 and CDR2 from the germline V gene are MNHNY and SVGAGI (reference sequence). The CDR3 runs 17 residues. V was cut by 8 bases and J by 6 bases, with 26 bases left in between. CDR3 loop: CASATPKAGKFPNEQFF. CDR3 nucleotides: TGTGCCAGCGCTACCCCCAAGGCAGGGAAATTTCCCAATGAGCAGTTCTTC.

The chain couples TRBV29-1 to TRBJ2-5; possible D gene TRBD2, 5 bases. Germline CDR1 SQVTM, CDR2 ANQGSEA. Trimming took 5 bases from V and 8 from J, leaving 21 bases between them. CDR3 length: 14 residues. The CDR3 region is CSVYLRRTPDTQYF. DNA of the CDR3: TGCAGCGTTTACCTCCGCAGGACTCCAGACACCCAGTACTTC.

This clonotype was counted between two and nine times. CDR3 protein: CASSLNSYSYNSPLHF. For the CDR3, the DNA is TGTGCCAGCAGTTTGAACAGCTACTCCTATAATTCACCCCTCCACTTT. The chain recombines TRBV28 with TRBJ1-6; D is unresolved. Germline V gene lookup returns CDR1 MDHEN and CDR2 SYDVKM. With 3 bases removed from V and 0 bases from J, the gap between germline ends came to 9 bases. This CDR3 comprises 16 residues.

This clonotype was found a few times. The chain carries TRBV7-6 and TRBJ1-2; maybe TRBD1 (5 bases). Germline-derived CDR1 and CDR2 are SGHVS and FNYEAQ. V was clipped by 5 bases and J by 8 bases, with 15 bases between them. The CDR3 runs 13 residues. Written as DNA, the CDR3 is TGTGCCAGCAGCCGGGACGGGCCACGGGGCTACACCTTC. This gives the protein CASSRDGPRGYTF.

This clonotype has more than one count but fewer than ten. The chain combines TRBV10-2 with TRBJ2-1, with 14 bases matching TRBD2. This CDR3 region has 17 residues. CDR1 and CDR2 (germline): WSHSY, SAAADI. Trimming removed 4 bases from V and 4 bases from J; junction bases left unmatched: 6. The CDR3 is CASSVTSGGARYNEQFF. The CDR3 DNA sequence: TGCGCCAGCAGTGTGACTAGCGGGGGGGCTAGGTACAATGAGCAGTTCTTC.

There are a few counts of this clonotype. The rearrangement links TRBV14 to TRBJ2-7; 8 bases are a match to TRBD1. Germline V gives CDR1 SGHDN, CDR2 FVKESK. The ends lost 6 bases at V and 3 bases at J; junction bases unmatched: 4. The CDR3 contains 13 residues. DNA of the CDR3: TGTGCCAGCAGGAGGACAGGGAACTACGAGCAGTACGTC. Its translation is CASRRTGNYEQYV.

The rearrangement joins TRBV2 to TRBJ1-4, with D maybe TRBD1 (5 bases). The length of the CDR3 is 15 residues. V lost 10 bases and J lost 3, with 18 bases in between. Germline V gene lookup returns CDR1 SNHLY and CDR2 FYNNEI. CDR3 sequence: CATSEGRGANEKLFF. CDR3 DNA: TGTGCCACATCGGAGGGGAGAGGGGCTAATGAAAAACTGTTTTTT.

The sample holds a few counts of this clonotype. V is TRBV25-1 and J is TRBJ1-1; D is uncertain. V lost 1 base, J lost 7 bases, and 4 bases lay in between. Looked up from germline, CDR1 is MGHDK and CDR2 is SYGVNS. The CDR3 loop spans 11 amino acids. This CDR3 reads CASSELSEAFF. The CDR3 DNA follows: TGTGCCAGCAGTGAATTAAGTGAAGCTTTCTTT. Full variable domain (missing parts from reference TRBV25-1 and TRBJ1-1): EADIYQTPRYLVIGTGKKITLECSQTMGHDKMYWYQQDPGMELHLIHYSYGVNSTEKGDLSSESTVSRIRTEHFPLTLESARPSHTSQYLCASSELSEAFFGQGTRLTVV.

This clonotype was recorded a few times. The V gene is TRBV6-1, the J gene TRBJ2-3; TRBD2 matches 11 bases. This CDR3 spans 15 amino acids. CDR1 is MNHNS and CDR2 is SASEGT in the germline V gene. V lost 6 bases and J lost 5; bases outside the gene matches: 7. The CDR3 loop reads CASRPGLAEGDTQYF. The CDR3 nucleotides are TGTGCCAGCAGACCGGGACTAGCGGAAGGAGATACGCAGTATTTT.

This clonotype was counted at least ten times. This chain uses TRBV12-3 or TRBV12-4 with TRBJ2-5, with D hard to call. V was trimmed by 6 bases and J by 5 bases, leaving 10 bases between them. CDR3 size: 12 residues. The CDR3 DNA sequence: TGTGCCAGCAGCCAGAGAACGGAGACCCAGTACTTC. The encoded protein is CASSQRTETQYF.

V and J are TRBV6-1 and TRBJ1-2, with 8 bases aligning to TRBD1. CDR3 size: 13 residues. Germline lookup yields CDR1 MNHNS and CDR2 SASEGT. The J segment lost 2 bases and the V segment lost 7 bases, leaving 3 bases of the junction unmatched. CDR3 nucleotides: TGTGCCAGCAAGGGACAGGAGAACTATGGCTACACCTTC. Its protein is CASKGQENYGYTF.

This clonotype was counted a few times. Just one base apart from a much larger clone, this may be a read error. The gene calls are TRBV28 and TRBJ1-4, with D hard to call. This CDR3 is 14 amino acids long. V lost 2 bases and J 0 bases, leaving 4 bases between the germline ends. CDR1 is MDHEN and CDR2 is SYDVKM in the germline V gene. The CDR3 bases are TGTGCCAGCAGTTTACGAGCAACTAATGAAAAACTGTTTTTT. Translation gives CASSLRATNEKLFF.

In DNA form, the CDR3 reads TGTGCCAGCCCCTGTGGGAGGACAGCAAAGGAGTTAGAGACCCAGTACTTC. Residues: CASPCGRTAKELETQYF. J is TRBJ2-5 and V is TRBV12-3 or TRBV12-4; TRBD1 or TRBD2 may be the D gene (6 bases each). This CDR3 region has 17 residues. V gave up 8 bases and J gave up 4 bases, with 26 bases separating them.